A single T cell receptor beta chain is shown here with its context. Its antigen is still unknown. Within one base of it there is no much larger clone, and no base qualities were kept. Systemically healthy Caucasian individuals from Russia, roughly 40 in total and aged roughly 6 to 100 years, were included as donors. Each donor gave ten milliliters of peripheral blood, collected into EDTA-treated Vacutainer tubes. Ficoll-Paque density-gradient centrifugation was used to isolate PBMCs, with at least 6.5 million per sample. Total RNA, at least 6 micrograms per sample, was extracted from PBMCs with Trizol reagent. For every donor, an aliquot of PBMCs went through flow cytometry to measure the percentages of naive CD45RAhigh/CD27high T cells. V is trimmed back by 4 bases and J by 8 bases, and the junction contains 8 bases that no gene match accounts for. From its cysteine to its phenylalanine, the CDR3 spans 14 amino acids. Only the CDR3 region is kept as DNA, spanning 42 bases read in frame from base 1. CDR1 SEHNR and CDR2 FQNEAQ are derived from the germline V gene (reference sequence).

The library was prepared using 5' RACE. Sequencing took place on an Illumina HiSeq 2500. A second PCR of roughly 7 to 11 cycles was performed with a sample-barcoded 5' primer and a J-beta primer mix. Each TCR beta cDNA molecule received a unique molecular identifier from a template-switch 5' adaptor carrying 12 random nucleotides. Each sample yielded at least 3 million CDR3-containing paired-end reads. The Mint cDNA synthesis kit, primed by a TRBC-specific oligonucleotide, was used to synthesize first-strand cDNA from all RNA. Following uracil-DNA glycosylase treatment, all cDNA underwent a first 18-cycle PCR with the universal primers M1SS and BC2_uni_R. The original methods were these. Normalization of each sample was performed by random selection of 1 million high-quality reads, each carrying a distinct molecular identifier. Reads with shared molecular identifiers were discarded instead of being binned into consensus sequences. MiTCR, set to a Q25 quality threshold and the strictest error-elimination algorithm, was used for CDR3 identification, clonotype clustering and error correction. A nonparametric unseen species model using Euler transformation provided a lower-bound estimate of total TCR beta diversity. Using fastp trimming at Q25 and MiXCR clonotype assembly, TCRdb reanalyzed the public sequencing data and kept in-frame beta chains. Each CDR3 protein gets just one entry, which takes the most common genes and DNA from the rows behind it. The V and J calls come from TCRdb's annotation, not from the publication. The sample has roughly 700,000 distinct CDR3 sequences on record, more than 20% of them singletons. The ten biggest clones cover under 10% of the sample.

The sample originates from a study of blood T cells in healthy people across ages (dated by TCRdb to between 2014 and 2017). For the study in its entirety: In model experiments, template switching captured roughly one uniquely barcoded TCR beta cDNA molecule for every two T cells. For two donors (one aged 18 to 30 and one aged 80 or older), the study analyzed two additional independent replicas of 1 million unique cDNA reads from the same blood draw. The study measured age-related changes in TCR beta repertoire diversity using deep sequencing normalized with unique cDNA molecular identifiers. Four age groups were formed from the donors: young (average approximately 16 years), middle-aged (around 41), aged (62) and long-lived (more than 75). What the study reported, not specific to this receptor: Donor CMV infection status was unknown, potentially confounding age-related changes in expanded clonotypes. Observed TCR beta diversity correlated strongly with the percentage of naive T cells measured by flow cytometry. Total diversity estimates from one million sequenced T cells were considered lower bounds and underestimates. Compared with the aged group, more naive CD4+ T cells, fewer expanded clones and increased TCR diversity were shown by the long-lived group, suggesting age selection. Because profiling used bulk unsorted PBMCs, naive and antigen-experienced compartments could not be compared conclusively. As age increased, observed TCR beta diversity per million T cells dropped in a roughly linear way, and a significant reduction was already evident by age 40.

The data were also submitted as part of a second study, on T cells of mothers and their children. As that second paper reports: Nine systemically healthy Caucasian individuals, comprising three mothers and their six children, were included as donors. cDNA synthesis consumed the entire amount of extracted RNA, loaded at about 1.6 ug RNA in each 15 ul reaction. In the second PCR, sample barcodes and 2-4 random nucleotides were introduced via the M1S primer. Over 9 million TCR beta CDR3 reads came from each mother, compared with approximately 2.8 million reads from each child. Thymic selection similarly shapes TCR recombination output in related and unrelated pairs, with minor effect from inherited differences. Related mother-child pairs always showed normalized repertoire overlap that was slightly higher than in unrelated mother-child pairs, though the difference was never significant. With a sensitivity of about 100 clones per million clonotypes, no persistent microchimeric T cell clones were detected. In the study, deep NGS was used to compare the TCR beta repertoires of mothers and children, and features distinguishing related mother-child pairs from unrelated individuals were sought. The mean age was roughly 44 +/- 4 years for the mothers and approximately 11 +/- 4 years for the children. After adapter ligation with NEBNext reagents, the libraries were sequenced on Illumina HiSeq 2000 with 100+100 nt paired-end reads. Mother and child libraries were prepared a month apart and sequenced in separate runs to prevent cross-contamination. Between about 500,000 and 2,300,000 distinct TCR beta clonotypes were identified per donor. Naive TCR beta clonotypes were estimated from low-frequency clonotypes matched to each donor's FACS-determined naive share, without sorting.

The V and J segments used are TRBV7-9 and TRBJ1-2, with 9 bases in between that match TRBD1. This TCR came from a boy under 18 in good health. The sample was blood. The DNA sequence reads TGTGCCAGCAGCTCCGGACAGGGGATGAGGGGCTACACCTTC. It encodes CASSSGQGMRGYTF.